These 17 T cell receptor beta chains originate from one sample sequenced in a study of CXCR3-negative and CXCR3-positive naive CD8 T cells. The authors prepared UMI-labeled TRB cDNA libraries by 5' RACE. TCRdb reprocessed the 5' RACE reads; each CDR3 protein has one entry and no DNA is given. The sample holds 55,000 to 65,000 distinct CDR3 sequences. Sequencing input: naive CXCR3- CD8+ T cells from blood. Subset defined: CD45RO-CCR7+CD27+CD95- naive CD8+ T cells lacking CXCR3 (TNR3-). Receptors were obtained from a human donor in good health. Some clones in this sample may be carry-over from other donors' samples.

This chain links TRBV6-1 with TRBJ2-7; TCRdb's D call of TRBD2 is untestable without DNA. Germline CDR1 is MNHNS and CDR2 is SASEGT. The CDR3 totals 15 residues. CDR3 region: CASSEWVAAIYEQYF.

The chain joins TRBV9 to TRBJ2-3; with no DNA, the TCRdb D assignment of TRBD2 cannot be verified. This CDR3 is built from 16 residues. Germline V gives CDR1 SGDLS, CDR2 YYNGEE. CDR3 residues: CASSTTDFPATDTQYF.

The chain joins TRBV29-1 to TRBJ2-1; no DNA is available, so the TRBD2 call from TCRdb remains unchecked. The germline gives CDR1 SQVTM, CDR2 ANQGSEA. This CDR3 is built from 15 residues. CDR3 sequence reads: CSVDSWTSGANEQFF.

The gene calls are TRBV29-1 and TRBJ2-3; with no DNA, the TCRdb D assignment of TRBD1 cannot be verified. Germline lookup yields CDR1 SQVTM and CDR2 ANQGSEA. CDR3 length equals 14 residues. CDR3 protein: CSVLDPGGTDTQYF.

The CDR3 sequence: CSVEDGTGNEQYF. This rearrangement joins TRBV29-1 to TRBJ2-7; TCRdb lists TRBD1, though no DNA is available to test this call. CDR3 length equals 13 residues. Germline V gene data show CDR1 as SQVTM and CDR2 as ANQGSEA.

V usage is TRBV7-9 and J usage is TRBJ2-7. The germline V gene encodes CDR1 SEHNR and CDR2 FQNEAQ (reference sequence). There are 15 residues in the CDR3. The CDR3 region is CASSLEMGTSYEQYF.

The CDR3 region is CASSSGLKETQYF. The genes are TRBV7-9 and TRBJ2-5. Germline V gene data show CDR1 as SEHNR and CDR2 as FQNEAQ (reference sequence). CDR3 size: 13 residues.

The chain employs TRBV29-1 and TRBJ2-7; there is no DNA to check the TCRdb D call of TRBD1. The CDR3 covers 14 residues. Germline loops: CDR1 SQVTM, CDR2 ANQGSEA. This CDR3 reads CSVGGATGSHEQYF.

This CDR3 reads CASSITAGRAKNIQYF. V is TRBV19 and J is TRBJ2-4. The V gene's germline CDR1 is LNHDA and CDR2 SQIVND (reference sequence). This CDR3 region has 16 residues.

The CDR3 loop is CASEGGRGGKGYTF. The rearrangement joins TRBV2 to TRBJ1-2; the D gene TCRdb calls, TRBD1, cannot be checked with no DNA. Looked up from germline, CDR1 is SNHLY and CDR2 is FYNNEI. The CDR3 totals 14 residues.

The rearrangement links TRBV27 to TRBJ1-1. Germline CDR1 reads MNHEY; CDR2 reads SMNVEV (reference sequence). The CDR3 runs to 14 residues. The CDR3 here is CASSFGGTDTEAFF.

CDR3 in amino acids: CSVREPGRPYTPDGELFF. The chain couples TRBV29-1 to TRBJ2-2; the TCRdb D gene call, TRBD2, has no DNA to confirm it. CDR1 SQVTM and CDR2 ANQGSEA come from the germline V gene. CDR3 size: 18 residues.

CDR3 amino acids: CASSIGGPDGLSAYEQYF. This chain links TRBV19 with TRBJ2-7; TCRdb calls TRBD2, which cannot be checked without DNA. Germline V lookup: CDR1 LNHDA, CDR2 SQIVND (reference sequence). The CDR3 length is 18 residues.

The V gene is TRBV6-5, the J gene TRBJ1-1. Germline V gene data show CDR1 as MNHEY and CDR2 as SVGAGI. This CDR3 region has 18 residues. The CDR3 reads CASRNRDPRFLGTTEAFF.

The chain joins TRBV28 to TRBJ2-3; TCRdb picks TRBD1, but there is no DNA to check that call. The germline gives CDR1 MDHEN, CDR2 SYDVKM. The CDR3 consists of 18 residues. This CDR3 is CASSRRDRGFPGTDTQYF.

The chain is built from TRBV7-2 and TRBJ2-2. This CDR3 spans 13 amino acids. From germline, CDR1 is SGHTA and CDR2 FQGNSA. CDR3 sequence reads: CASSLVSTGELFF.

This chain joins TRBV5-5 and TRBJ2-7. From germline, CDR1 is SGHKS and CDR2 YYEKEE (reference sequence). The CDR3 consists of 13 residues. The CDR3: CASSFTPAYEQYF. Looking up the rest from reference TRBV5-5 and TRBJ2-7 gives the full variable domain: DAGVTQSPTHLIKTRGQQVTLRCSPISGHKSVSWYQQVLGQGPQFIFQYYEKEERGRGNFPDRFSARQFPNYSSELNVNALLLGDSALYLCASSFTPAYEQYFGPGTRLTVT.